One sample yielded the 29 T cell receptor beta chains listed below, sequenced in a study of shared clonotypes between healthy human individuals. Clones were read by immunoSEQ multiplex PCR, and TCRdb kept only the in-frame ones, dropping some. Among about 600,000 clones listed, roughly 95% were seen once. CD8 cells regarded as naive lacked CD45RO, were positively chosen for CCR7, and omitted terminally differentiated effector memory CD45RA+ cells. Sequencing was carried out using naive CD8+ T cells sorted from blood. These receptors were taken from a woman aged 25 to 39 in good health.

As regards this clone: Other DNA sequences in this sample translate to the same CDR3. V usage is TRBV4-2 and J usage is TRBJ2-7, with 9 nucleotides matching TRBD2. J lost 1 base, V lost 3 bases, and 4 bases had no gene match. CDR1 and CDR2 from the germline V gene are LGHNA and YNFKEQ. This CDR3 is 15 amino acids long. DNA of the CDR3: TGTGCCAGCAGCCAGGAGACTAGCGGATCCTACGAGCAGTACTTC. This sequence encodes CASSQETSGSYEQYF.

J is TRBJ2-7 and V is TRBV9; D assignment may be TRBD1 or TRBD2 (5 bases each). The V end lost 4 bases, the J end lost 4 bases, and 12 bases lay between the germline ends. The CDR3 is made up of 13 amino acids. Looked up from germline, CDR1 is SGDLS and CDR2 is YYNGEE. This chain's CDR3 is CASSPGTLYEQYF. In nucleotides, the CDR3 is TGTGCCAGCAGCCCCGGGACCTTATACGAGCAGTACTTC.

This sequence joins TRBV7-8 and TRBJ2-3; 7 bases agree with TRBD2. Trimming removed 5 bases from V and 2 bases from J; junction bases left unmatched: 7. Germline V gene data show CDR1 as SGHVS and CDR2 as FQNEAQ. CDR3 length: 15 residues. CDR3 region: CASSPSSGLTDTQYF. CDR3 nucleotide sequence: TGTGCCAGCAGCCCGTCTAGCGGACTCACAGATACGCAGTATTTT.

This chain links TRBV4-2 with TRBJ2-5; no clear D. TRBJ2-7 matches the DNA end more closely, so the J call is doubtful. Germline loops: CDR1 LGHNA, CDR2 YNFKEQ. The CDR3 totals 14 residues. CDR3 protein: CASSQALETYEQYF. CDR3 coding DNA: TGTGCCAGCAGCCAAGCCCTAGAAACCTACGAGCAGTACTTC.

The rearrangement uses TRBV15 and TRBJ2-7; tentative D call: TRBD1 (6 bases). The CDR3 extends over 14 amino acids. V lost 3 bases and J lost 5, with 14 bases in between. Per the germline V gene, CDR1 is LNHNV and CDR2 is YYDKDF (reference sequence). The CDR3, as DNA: TGTGCCACCAGCAGGGAAACAGGGATCAACGAGCAGTACTTC. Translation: CATSRETGINEQYF.

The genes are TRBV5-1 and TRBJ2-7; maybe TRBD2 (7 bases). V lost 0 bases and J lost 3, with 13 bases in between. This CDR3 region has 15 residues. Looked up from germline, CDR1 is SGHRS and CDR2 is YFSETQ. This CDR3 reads CASSLGWGGGYEQYF. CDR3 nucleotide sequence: TGCGCCAGCAGCTTGGGTTGGGGAGGGGGCTACGAGCAGTACTTC. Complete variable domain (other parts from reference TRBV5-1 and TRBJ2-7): KAGVTQTPRYLIKTRGQQVTLSCSPISGHRSVSWYQQTPGQGLQFLFEYFSETQRNKGNFPGRFSGRQFSNSRSEMNVSTLELGDSALYLCASSLGWGGGYEQYFGPGTRLTVT.

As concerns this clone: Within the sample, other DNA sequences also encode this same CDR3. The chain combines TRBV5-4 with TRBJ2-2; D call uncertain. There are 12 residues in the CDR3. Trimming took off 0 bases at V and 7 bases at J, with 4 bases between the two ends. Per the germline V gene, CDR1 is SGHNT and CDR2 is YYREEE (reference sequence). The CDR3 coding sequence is TGTGCCAGCAGCTTGGTCAGCGGGGAGCTGTTTTTT. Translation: CASSLVSGELFF.

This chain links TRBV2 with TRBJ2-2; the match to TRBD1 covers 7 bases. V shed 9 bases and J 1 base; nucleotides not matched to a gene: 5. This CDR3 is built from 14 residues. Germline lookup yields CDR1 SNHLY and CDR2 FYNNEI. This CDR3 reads CARNTGENTGELFF. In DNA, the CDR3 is TGTGCCAGAAACACAGGGGAGAACACCGGGGAGCTGTTTTTT.

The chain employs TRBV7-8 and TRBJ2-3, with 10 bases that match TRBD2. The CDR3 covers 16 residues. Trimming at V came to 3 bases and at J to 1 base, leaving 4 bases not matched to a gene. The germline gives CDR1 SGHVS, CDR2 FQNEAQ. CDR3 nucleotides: TGTGCCAGCAGCTTTCAAGCGGGAGGGGGCACAGATACGCAGTATTTT. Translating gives CASSFQAGGGTDTQYF.

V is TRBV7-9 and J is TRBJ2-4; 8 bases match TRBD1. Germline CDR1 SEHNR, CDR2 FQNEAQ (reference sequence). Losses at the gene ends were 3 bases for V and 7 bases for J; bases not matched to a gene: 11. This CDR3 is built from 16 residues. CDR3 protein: CASSFISGQGGNIQYF. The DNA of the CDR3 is TGTGCCAGCAGCTTCATCTCAGGACAGGGTGGGAACATTCAGTACTTC.

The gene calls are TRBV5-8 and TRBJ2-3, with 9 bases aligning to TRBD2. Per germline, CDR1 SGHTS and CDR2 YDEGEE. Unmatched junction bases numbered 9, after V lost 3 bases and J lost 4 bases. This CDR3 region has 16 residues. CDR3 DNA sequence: TGTGCCAGCAGCTCAAGACTAGCGGAGTACCCAGATACGCAGTATTTT. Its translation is CASSSRLAEYPDTQYF.

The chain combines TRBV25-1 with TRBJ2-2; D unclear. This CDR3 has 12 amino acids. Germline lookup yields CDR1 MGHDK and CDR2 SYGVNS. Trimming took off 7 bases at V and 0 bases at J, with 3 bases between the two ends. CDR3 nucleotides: TGTGCCAGCAAACCGAACACCGGGGAGCTGTTTTTT. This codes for CASKPNTGELFF. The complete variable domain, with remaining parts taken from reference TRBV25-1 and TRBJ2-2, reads EADIYQTPRYLVIGTGKKITLECSQTMGHDKMYWYQQDPGMELHLIHYSYGVNSTEKGDLSSESTVSRIRTEHFPLTLESARPSHTSQYLCASKPNTGELFFGEGSRLTVL.

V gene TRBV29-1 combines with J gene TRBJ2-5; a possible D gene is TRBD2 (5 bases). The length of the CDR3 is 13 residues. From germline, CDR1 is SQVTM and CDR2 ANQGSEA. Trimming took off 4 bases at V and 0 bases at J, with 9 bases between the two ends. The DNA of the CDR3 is TGCAGCGTTGGTCTCGGGAACCAAGAGACCCAGTACTTC. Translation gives CSVGLGNQETQYF.

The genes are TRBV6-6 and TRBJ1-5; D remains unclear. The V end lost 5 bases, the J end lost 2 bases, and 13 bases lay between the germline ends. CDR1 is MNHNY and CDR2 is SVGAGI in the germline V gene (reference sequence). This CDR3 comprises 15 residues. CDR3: CASSPGSGGNQPQHF. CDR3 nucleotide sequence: TGTGCCAGCAGTCCCGGGAGTGGCGGCAATCAGCCCCAGCATTTT.

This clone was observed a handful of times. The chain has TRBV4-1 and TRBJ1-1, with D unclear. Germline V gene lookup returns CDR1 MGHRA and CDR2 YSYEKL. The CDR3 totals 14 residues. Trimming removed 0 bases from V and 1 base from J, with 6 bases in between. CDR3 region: CASSQEGENTEAFF. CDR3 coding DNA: TGCGCCAGCAGCCAAGAAGGTGAGAACACTGAAGCTTTCTTT.

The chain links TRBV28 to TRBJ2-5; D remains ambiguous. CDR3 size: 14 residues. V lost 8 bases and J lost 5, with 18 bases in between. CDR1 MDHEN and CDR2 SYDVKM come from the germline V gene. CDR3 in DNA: TGTGCCAGCCAGAGTTCCTCCGGCCGGGAGACCCAGTACTTC. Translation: CASQSSSGRETQYF.

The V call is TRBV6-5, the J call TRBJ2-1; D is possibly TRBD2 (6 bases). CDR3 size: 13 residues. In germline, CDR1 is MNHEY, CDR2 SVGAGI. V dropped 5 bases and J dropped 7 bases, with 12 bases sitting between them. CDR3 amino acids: CASSNIAGNEQFF. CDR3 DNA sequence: TGTGCCAGCAGTAATATTGCGGGGAATGAGCAGTTCTTC.

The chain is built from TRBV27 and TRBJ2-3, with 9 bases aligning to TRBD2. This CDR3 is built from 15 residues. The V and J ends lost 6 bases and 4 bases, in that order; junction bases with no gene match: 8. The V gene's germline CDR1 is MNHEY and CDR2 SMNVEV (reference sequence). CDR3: CASRPAGGPSDTQYF. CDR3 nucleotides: TGTGCCAGCAGACCAGCGGGAGGCCCCTCAGATACGCAGTATTTT.

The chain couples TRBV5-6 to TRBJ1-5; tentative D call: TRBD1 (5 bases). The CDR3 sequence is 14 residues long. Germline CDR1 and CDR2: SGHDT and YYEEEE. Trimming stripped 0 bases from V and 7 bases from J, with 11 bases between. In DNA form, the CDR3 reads TGTGCCAGCAGCTTGGGTGGGGCAGGACAGCCCCAGCATTTT. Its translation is CASSLGGAGQPQHF.

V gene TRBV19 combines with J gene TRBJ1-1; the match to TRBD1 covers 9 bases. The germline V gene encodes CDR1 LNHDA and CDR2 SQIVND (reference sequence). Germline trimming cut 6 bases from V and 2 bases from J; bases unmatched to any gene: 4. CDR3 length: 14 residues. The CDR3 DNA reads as TGTGCCAGTAGCAGACAGGGGGAAAACACTGAAGCTTTCTTT. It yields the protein CASSRQGENTEAFF.

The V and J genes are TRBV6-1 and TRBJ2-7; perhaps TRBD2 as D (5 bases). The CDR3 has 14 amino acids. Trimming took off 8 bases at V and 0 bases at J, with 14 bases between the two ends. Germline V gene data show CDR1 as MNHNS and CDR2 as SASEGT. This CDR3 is CASATPRDSYEQYF. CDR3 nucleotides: TGTGCCAGCGCGACTCCACGGGACTCCTACGAGCAGTACTTC.

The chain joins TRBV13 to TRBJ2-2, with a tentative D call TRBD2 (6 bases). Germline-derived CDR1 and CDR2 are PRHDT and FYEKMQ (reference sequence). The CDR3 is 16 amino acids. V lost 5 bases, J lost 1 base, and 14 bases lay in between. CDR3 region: CASSSFPGVNTGELFF. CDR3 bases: TGTGCCAGCAGCAGCTTTCCGGGGGTGAACACCGGGGAGCTGTTTTTT.

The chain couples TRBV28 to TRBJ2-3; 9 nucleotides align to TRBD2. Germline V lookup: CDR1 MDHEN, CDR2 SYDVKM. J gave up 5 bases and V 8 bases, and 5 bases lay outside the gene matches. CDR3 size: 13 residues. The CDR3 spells CASGAGGLDTQYF. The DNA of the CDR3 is TGTGCCAGCGGGGCGGGGGGGTTAGATACGCAGTATTTT.

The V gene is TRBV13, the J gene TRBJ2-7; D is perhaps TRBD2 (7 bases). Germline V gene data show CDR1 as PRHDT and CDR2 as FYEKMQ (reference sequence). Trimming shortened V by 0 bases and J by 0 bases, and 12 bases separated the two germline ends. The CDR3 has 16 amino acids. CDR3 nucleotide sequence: TGTGCCAGCAGCTTAGGCCTGGGGGGGCTCTCCTACGAGCAGTACTTC. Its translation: CASSLGLGGLSYEQYF.

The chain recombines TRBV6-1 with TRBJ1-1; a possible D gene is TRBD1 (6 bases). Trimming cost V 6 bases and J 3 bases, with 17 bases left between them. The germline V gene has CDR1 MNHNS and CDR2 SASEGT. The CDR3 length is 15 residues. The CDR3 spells CASRADTGLHTEAFF. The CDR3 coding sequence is TGTGCCAGCAGGGCCGATACAGGGCTGCACACTGAAGCTTTCTTT.

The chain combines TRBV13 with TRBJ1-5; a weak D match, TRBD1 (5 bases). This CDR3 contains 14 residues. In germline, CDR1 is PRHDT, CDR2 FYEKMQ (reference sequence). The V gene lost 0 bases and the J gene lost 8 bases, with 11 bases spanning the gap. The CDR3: CASSLGQGRKPQHF. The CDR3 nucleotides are TGTGCCAGCAGCTTAGGCCAGGGTAGGAAGCCCCAGCATTTT.

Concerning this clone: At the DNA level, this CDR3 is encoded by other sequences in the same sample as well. The CDR3 loop is CASSLGGTNTEAFF. DNA for the CDR3: TGTGCCAGCAGCTTGGGAGGGACAAATACTGAAGCTTTCTTT. The chain couples TRBV5-8 to TRBJ1-1, with D possibly TRBD1 on 6 matching bases. The CDR3 has 14 amino acids. The germline V gene encodes CDR1 SGHTS and CDR2 YDEGEE. Trimming took 0 bases from V and 5 from J, leaving 11 bases between them.

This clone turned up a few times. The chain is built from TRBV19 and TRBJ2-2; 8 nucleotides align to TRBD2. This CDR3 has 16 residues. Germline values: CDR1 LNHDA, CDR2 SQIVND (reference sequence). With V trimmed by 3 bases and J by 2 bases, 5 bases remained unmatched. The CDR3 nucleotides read TGTGCCAGTAGTATGGCTAGCGGGCTAAACACCGGGGAGCTGTTTTTT. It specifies CASSMASGLNTGELFF.

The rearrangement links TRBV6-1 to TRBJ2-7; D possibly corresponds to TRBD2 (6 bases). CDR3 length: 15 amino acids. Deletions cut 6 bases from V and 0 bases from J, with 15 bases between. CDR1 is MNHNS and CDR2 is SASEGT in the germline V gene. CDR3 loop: CASSAGIGLSYEQYF. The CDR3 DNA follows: TGTGCCAGCAGCGCGGGGATTGGGCTCTCCTACGAGCAGTACTTC.